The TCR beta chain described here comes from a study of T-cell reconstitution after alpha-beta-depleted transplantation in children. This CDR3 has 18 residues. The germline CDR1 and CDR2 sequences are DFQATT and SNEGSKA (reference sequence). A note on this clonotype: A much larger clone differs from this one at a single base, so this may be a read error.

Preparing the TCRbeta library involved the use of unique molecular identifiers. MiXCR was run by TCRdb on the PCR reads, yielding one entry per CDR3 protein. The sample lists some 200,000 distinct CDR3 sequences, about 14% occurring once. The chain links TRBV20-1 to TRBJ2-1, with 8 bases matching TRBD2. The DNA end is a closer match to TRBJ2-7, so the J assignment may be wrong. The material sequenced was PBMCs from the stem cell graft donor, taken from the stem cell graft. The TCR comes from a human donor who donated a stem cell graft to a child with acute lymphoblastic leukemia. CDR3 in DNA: TGCAGTGCTATTAGTTTTCGTGGACTGGCTAGCGGGCACAATGAGCAGTACTTC. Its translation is CSAISFRGLASGHNEQYF.